This TCR beta chain is from a study of low-dose radiotherapy and immunotherapy resistance in tumors. About the research overall: With 1 Gy per fraction every two weeks, Cohort 2 accumulated 13 Gy across 26 weeks. Every two weeks, one day ahead of radiation and immunotherapy, cyclophosphamide 200 mg/m2 was given (intravenously).

Indicated time point: before trial treatment. Treatment combined nivolumab, ipilimumab, aspirin, low-dose cyclophosphamide and low-dose radiotherapy in a dose-escalation trial. A remark on this clonotype: This likely reflects a read error, since a far larger clone is one base away.

Alpha- and beta-chain coverage of first-strand cDNA came from TRAV- and TRBV-specific primers. The authors ran around 20 PCR cycles to amplify TCRs with a constant-region primer and V-primer adapter. By in vitro transcription, the isolated mRNA was amplified. MiXCR was run by TCRdb on the reads, yielding one entry per CDR3 protein. The table includes about 82,000 distinct CDR3 sequences, around 18% detected once. The sample in question was PBMCs, obtained before treatment. This TCR came from a male donor with prostate cancer.

This chain's CDR3 is CASSPKLGGEQFF. The CDR3 DNA is TGTGCCAGCAGCCCCAAGTTGGGTGGCGAGCAGTTCTTC. The rearrangement uses TRBV7-3 and TRBJ2-1; D ambiguous. The CDR3 consists of 13 residues. CDR1 and CDR2 from the germline V gene are SGHTA and FQGTGA. Trimming took off 5 bases at V and 10 bases at J, with 15 bases between the two ends.